This passage covers 9 T cell receptor beta chains from one sample sequenced in a study of CD8 T cells in Susac syndrome. Random-hexamer reverse transcription was applied to roughly 0.5 to 1 ug RNA. TCRdb redid the calling of the immunoSEQ multiplex PCR reads with MiXCR, one entry per CDR3 protein. The sample shows roughly 190,000 distinct CDR3 sequences, 95% of them seen only once. Sequencing was done on a sample of CD4+ T cells from PBMCs. These receptors came from a human donor with Susac syndrome.

The chain combines TRBV5-1 with TRBJ2-1; 8 nucleotides agree with TRBD2. In germline, CDR1 is SGHRS, CDR2 YFSETQ. The length of the CDR3 is 16 residues. The J segment lost 3 bases and the V segment lost 5 bases, leaving 10 bases of the junction unmatched. The CDR3 coding sequence is TGCGCCAGCAGGGCGGTAGGAGCGGGGGTCTACAATGAGCAGTTCTTC. Its protein is CASRAVGAGVYNEQFF.

This clonotype was counted only a few times. This sequence joins TRBV7-3 and TRBJ1-1, with TRBD1 as a possible D gene (5 bases). This CDR3 is built from 13 residues. Per germline, CDR1 SGHTA and CDR2 FQGTGA. V shed 5 bases and J shed 2 bases, with 9 bases lying between them. CDR3 sequence reads: CASSLGANTEAFF. CDR3 DNA sequence: TGTGCCAGCAGCCTCGGGGCTAACACTGAAGCTTTCTTT.

The chain couples TRBV14 to TRBJ1-4; D uncertain. Germline CDR1 and CDR2: SGHDN and FVKESK. The CDR3 covers 16 residues. V lost 0 bases to trimming and J lost 0 bases, with 8 bases between them. The CDR3 reads CASSQDWAATNEKLFF. In DNA, the CDR3 is TGTGCCAGCAGCCAAGATTGGGCAGCAACTAATGAAAAACTGTTTTTT.

In DNA form, the CDR3 reads TGTGCCAGCATCCTTGGGGGGGGCACCGGGGAGCTGTTTTTT. This sequence encodes CASILGGGTGELFF. The rearrangement links TRBV12-3 or TRBV12-4 to TRBJ2-2; 7 bases fit TRBD2. V shed 7 bases, J shed 4 bases, and the junction held 6 bases outside the gene matches. The CDR3 has 14 residues.

V usage is TRBV30 and J usage is TRBJ2-2, with no clear D. The CDR3 is 14 residues long. The V gene lost 5 bases and the J gene lost 1 base, with 11 bases spanning the gap. The germline CDR1 and CDR2 sequences are GTSNPN and SVGIG (reference sequence). In DNA form, the CDR3 reads TGTGCCTGGGATAGAGCACTGAACACCGGGGAGCTGTTTTTT. Amino acids: CAWDRALNTGELFF.

This clonotype showed up just once. The chain uses TRBV15 and TRBJ2-3; D uncertain. From germline, CDR1 is LNHNV and CDR2 YYDKDF (reference sequence). V lost 0 bases and J 5 bases, leaving 9 bases between the germline ends. The CDR3 length is 14 residues. In DNA form, the CDR3 reads TGTGCCACCAGCAGAGATCGGGCCCAAGATACGCAGTATTTT. It is translated as CATSRDRAQDTQYF. Using reference TRBV15 and TRBJ2-3 for the parts outside the CDR3, the full variable domain is DAMVIQNPRYQVTQFGKPVTLSCSQTLNHNVMYWYQQKSSQAPKLLFHYYDKDFNNEADTPDNFQSRRPNTSFCFLDIRSPGLGDTAMYLCATSRDRAQDTQYFGPGTRLTVL.

In this sample, this clonotype turned up once. The rearrangement uses TRBV5-6 and TRBJ2-3; 9 bases agree with TRBD2. The CDR3 runs to 16 residues. Germline loops: CDR1 SGHDT, CDR2 YYEEEE. J gave up 3 bases and V 2 bases, and 7 bases lay outside the gene matches. The CDR3 region has the DNA TGTGCCAGCAGCTTCCTAGCGGGGCGAGGGACAGATACGCAGTATTTT. Translating gives CASSFLAGRGTDTQYF.

The CDR3 region has the DNA TGTGCCAGCAGCCAAGATCATGGAGGGGGGTATACCCAGTACTTC. This translates into CASSQDHGGGYTQYF. The rearrangement links TRBV14 to TRBJ2-5; tentatively, D is TRBD1 or TRBD2 (6 bases each). CDR3 length equals 15 residues. Germline V gene sequence: CDR1 SGHDN, CDR2 FVKESK. Between the trimmed V and J ends, which lost 0 bases and 8 bases, there was a span of 16 bases.

CDR3 coding DNA: TGTGCCTGGACTAGACGGGTTGAAGCTTTCTTT. This encodes CAWTRRVEAFF. V usage is TRBV30 and J usage is TRBJ1-1; D ambiguous. The CDR3 is made up of 11 amino acids. V dropped 4 bases and J dropped 7 bases, with 10 bases sitting between them. Germline CDR1 is GTSNPN and CDR2 is SVGIG (reference sequence).